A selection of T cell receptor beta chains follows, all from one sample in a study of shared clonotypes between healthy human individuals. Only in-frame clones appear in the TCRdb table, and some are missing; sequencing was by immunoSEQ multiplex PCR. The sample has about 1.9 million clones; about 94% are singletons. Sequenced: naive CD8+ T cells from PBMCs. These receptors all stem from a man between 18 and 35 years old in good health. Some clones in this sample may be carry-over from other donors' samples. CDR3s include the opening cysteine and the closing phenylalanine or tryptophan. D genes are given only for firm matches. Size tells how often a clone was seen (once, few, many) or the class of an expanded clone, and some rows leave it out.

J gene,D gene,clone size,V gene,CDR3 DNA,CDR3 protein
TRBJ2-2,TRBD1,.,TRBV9,TGTGCCAGCAGCGGGGACAGGGCCGGGGAGCTGTTTTTT,CASSGDRAGELFF
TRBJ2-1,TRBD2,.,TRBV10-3,TGTGCCACCGGGTATTCGAGGGAGGGCAATGAGCAGTTCTTC,CATGYSREGNEQFF
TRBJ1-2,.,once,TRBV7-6,TGTGCCAGCAGCCCCCTGACGGTAGAGTATGGCTACACCTTC,CASSPLTVEYGYTF
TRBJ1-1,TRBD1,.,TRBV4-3,TGCGCCAGCAGCCCTAAACGCCCGGGGACAGGGAACATGAACACTGAAGCTTTCTTT,CASSPKRPGTGNMNTEAFF
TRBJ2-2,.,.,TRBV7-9,TGTGCCAGCAGCCGGAAATTAAACACCGGGGAGCTGTTTTTT,CASSRKLNTGELFF
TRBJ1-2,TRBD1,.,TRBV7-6,TGTGCCAGCAGCCCCGGGACAGGGGGGAGAAACTATGGCTACACCTTC,CASSPGTGGRNYGYTF
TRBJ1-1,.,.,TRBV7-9,TGTGCCAGCAGCTTTAACCAGTTGAACACTGAAGCTTTCTTT,CASSFNQLNTEAFF
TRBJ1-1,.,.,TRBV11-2,TGTGCCAGCAGCCCCCTCCTCCCCCCCAATGAAGCTTTCTTT,CASSPLLPPNEAFF
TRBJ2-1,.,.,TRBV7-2,TGTGCCAGCAGCCCCGGGTTCAGCAATGAGCAGTTCTTC,CASSPGFSNEQFF
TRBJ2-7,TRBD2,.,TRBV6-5,TGTGCCAGCAGTCCTCTAGCGGGTCACTCGGGCGAGCAGTACTTC,CASSPLAGHSGEQYF
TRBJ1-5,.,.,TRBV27,TGTGCCAGCAGTTTATCCCATATCGGGGGAGAAGGGCAGCCCCAGCATTTT,CASSLSHIGGEGQPQHF
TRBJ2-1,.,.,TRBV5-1,TGCGCCAGCAGCTTGGGGGGGTACACTAGCTCCTACAATGAGCAGTTCTTC,CASSLGGYTSSYNEQFF
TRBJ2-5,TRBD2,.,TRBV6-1,TGTGCCAGCAGAGACTTGCGGGAGATACAAGAGACCCAGTACTTC,CASRDLREIQETQYF
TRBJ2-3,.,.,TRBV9,TGTGCCAGCAGCGTAGTGGGACGGGAGAGGGATACGCAGTATTTT,CASSVVGRERDTQYF
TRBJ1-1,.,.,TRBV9,TGTGCCAGCAGCGGCGCCGGCGGGTTCGCTGAAGCTTTCTTT,CASSGAGGFAEAFF
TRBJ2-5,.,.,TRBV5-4,TGTGCCAGCAGCCCCATAAGCCCCCAAGAGACCCAGTACTTC,CASSPISPQETQYF
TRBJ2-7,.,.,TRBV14,TGTGCCAGCAGTTCTAATACGCGGCTAGTCGACGAGCAGTACTTC,CASSSNTRLVDEQYF
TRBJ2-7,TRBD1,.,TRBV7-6,TGTGCCAGTCTGGCTGAGCGAGGGGGCGCCGAGCAGTACTTC,CASLAERGGAEQYF
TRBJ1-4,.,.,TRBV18,TGTGCCAGCTCACCACCCCGGGGTCTAGAGGGGGAAAAACTGTTTTTT,CASSPPRGLEGEKLFF
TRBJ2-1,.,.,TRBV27,TGTGCCAGCAGTTTATATATCCGTGGCCATGAGCAGTTCTTC,CASSLYIRGHEQFF
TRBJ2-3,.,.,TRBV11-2,TGTGCCAGCAGCTCTGGGACGGGTCGCAGCACAGATACGCAGTATTTT,CASSSGTGRSTDTQYF
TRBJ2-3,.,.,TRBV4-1,TGCGCCAGCAGCCAAGATCCGGTGGGGGGCTTTACAGATACGCAGTATTTT,CASSQDPVGGFTDTQYF
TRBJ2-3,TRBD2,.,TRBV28,TGTGCCAGCAGTCTACCCGGGACTAGCGGGAGTGCCCTCGCAGTTGTTTCAGATACGCAGTATTTT,CASSLPGTSGSALAVVSDTQYF
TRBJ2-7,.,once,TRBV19,TGTGCCAGTAGTATAAGGGATTTCTCGGGCAACTACGAGCAGTACTTC,CASSIRDFSGNYEQYF
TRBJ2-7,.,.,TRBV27,TGTGCCAGCAGTTTAGGGACGGGCTCCTACGAGCAGTACTTC,CASSLGTGSYEQYF
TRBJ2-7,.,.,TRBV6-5,TGTGCCAGCAGTTATGCCGGGACTCCTTTTGAAGAGCAGTACTTC,CASSYAGTPFEEQYF
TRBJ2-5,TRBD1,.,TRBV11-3,TGTGCCAGCAGCCGCCGGACAGGGGAGGGCGAGACCCAGTACTTC,CASSRRTGEGETQYF
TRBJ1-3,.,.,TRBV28,TGTGCCAGCAGCCCGTGGTCTGGAAACACCATATATTTT,CASSPWSGNTIYF
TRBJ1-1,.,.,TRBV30,TGTGCCTGGAGTGTGGGTATTAATAGTAACACTGAAGCTTTCTTT,CAWSVGINSNTEAFF
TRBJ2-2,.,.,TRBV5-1,TGCGCCAGCAGTCCCACAAGCGGTTACACCGGGGAGCTGTTTTTT,CASSPTSGYTGELFF
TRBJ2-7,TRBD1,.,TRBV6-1,TGTGCCACCGAGCGCGGGACAGGGGCCAACGAGCAGTACTTC,CATERGTGANEQYF
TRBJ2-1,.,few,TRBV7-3,TGTGCCAGCAGGTCACCTCCGGACAATGAGCAGTTCTTC,CASRSPPDNEQFF
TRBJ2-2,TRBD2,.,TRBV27,TGTGCCAGCAGTGTGCTAGCGGAGACCGACACCGGGGAGCTGTTTTTT,CASSVLAETDTGELFF
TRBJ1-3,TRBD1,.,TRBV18,TGTGCCAGCTCAACGAACAGGGGGGTTTCTGGAAACACCATATATTTT,CASSTNRGVSGNTIYF
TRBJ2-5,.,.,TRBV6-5,TGTGCCAGCAGTTGGCTCGACCAAGAGACCCAGTACTTC,CASSWLDQETQYF
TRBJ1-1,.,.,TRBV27,TGTGCCGGGAGTGCTCCTCCCTTGAACACTGAAGCTTTCTTT,CAGSAPPLNTEAFF
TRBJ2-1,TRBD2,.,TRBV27,TGTGCCAGCAGTTTAACTAGCGGCCTTAGCTCCTACAATGAGCAGTTCTTC,CASSLTSGLSSYNEQFF
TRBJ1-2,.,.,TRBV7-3,TGTGCCAGCAGCCCCCAGGGGTCGGGCTATGGCTACACCTTC,CASSPQGSGYGYTF
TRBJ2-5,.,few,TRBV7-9,TGTGCCAGCAGCCCCGGAGTCTCGAGACGCCAAGAGACCCAGTACTTC,CASSPGVSRRQETQYF
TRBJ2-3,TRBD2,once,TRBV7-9,TGTGCCAGCAGCTTAGACGCGGGAGGGCGAGGCACAGATACGCAGTATTTT,CASSLDAGGRGTDTQYF
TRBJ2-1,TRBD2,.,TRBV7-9,TGTGCCAGCACCCAGGGAAGCGGGAGCCACAATGAGCAGTTCTTC,CASTQGSGSHNEQFF
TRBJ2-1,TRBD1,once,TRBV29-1,TGCAGCGTTGAAGAGCGGGACAGGTCCTACAATGAGCAGTTCTTC,CSVEERDRSYNEQFF
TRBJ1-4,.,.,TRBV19,TGTGCCAGTAGTCCCCGGACAGTGTCTAATGAAAAACTGTTTTTT,CASSPRTVSNEKLFF
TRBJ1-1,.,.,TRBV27,TGTGCCAGCACCAAAGGGCCAGGAATCGCGTCGAACACTGAAGCTTTCTTT,CASTKGPGIASNTEAFF
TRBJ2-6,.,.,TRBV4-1,TGCGCCAGCAGCCATAGATCTGGGGCCAACGTCCTGACTTTC,CASSHRSGANVLTF
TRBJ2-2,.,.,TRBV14,TGTGCCAGCAGCCAAGAACCCTGGAGGAGGGTAGACGCCGGGGAGCTGTTTTTT,CASSQEPWRRVDAGELFF
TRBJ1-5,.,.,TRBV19,TGTGCCAGTAGTATAGAGACAGGAGGACCAAGTCAGCCCCAGCATTTT,CASSIETGGPSQPQHF
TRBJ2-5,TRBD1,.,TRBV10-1,TGCGCCAGCGGGACAGCAGAGACCCAGTACTTC,CASGTAETQYF
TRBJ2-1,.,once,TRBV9,TGTGCCAGCAGGGACCTAGGTGGGGGCAATGAGCAGTTCTTC,CASRDLGGGNEQFF
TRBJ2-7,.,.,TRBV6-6,TGTGCCAGCAGTTACTCGTCACCCGAGCAGTACTTC,CASSYSSPEQYF
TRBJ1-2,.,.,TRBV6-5,TGTGCCAGCAGCCCTAGACCCGGTAACTATGGCTACACCTTC,CASSPRPGNYGYTF
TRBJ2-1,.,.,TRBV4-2,TGTGCCAGCAGCCAGGGGGCGAAATACAATGAGCAGTTCTTC,CASSQGAKYNEQFF
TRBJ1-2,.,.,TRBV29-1,TGCAGCGTCGCTGACCGGGGGTATAACTATGGCTACACCTTC,CSVADRGYNYGYTF
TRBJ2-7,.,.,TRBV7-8,TGTGCCAGCAGCCCTCTCGGGGGACCGAATGACTACGAGCAGTACTTC,CASSPLGGPNDYEQYF
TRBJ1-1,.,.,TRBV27,TGTGCCAGCAGTTTAGCAGGGGCTGAAGCTTTCTTT,CASSLAGAEAFF
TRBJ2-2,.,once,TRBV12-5,TGTGCTAGTGCCCTACGCACCGGGGAGCTGTTTTTT,CASALRTGELFF
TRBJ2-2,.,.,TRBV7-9,TGTGCCAGCAGCTTAGTAACGGGCGCCGGGGAGCTGTTTTTT,CASSLVTGAGELFF
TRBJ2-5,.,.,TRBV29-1,TGCAGCGTTGAAGTCCGCGTCAAAGAGACCCAGTACTTC,CSVEVRVKETQYF